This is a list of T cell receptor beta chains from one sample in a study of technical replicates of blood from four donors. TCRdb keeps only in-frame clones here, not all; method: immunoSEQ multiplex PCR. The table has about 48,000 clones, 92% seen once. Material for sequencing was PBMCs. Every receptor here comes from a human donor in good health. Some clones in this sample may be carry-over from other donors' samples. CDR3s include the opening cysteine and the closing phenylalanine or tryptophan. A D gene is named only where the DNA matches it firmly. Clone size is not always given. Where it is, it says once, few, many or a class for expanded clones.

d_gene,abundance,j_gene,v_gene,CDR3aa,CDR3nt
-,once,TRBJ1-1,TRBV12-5,CASGFLAEAFF,TGTGCTAGTGGTTTCTTAGCTGAAGCTTTCTTT
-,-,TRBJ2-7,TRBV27,CASSSSGLYEQYF,TGTGCCAGCAGTTCCTCGGGACTCTACGAGCAGTACTTC
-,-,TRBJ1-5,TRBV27,CASSSVDSNQPQHF,TGTGCCAGCAGTTCGGTAGATAGCAATCAGCCCCAGCATTTT
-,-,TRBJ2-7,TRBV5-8,CASSIYYEQYF,TGTGCCAGCAGCATCTACTACGAGCAGTACTTC
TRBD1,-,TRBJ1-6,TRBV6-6,CASTGQGAYNSPLHF,TGTGCCAGCACTGGACAGGGGGCCTATAATTCACCCCTCCACTTT
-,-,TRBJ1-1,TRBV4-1,CASSQYPQNTEAFF,TGCGCCAGCAGCCAATATCCACAAAACACTGAAGCTTTCTTT
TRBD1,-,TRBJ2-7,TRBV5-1,CASSSGQGADEQYF,TGCGCCAGCAGCTCAGGACAGGGGGCAGACGAGCAGTACTTC
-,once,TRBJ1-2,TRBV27,CASSLSGGVSGYTF,TGTGCCAGCAGTTTGTCAGGCGGGGTATCTGGCTACACCTTC
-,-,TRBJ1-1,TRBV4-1,CASSQLGLGTEAFF,TGCGCCAGCAGCCAACTGGGACTGGGGACTGAAGCTTTCTTT
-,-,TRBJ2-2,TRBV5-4,CASSLGSLTLTGELFF,TGTGCCAGCAGCCTCGGGTCTCTAACACTCACCGGGGAGCTGTTTTTT
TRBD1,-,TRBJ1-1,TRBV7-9,CASRDREVDLTEAFF,TGTGCCAGCAGGGACAGGGAGGTAGATTTGACTGAAGCTTTCTTT